This TCR delta chain was captured in a study of gamma-delta chains in newborns, infants, children. At the level of the study: Polyclonal expansion of innate γδ T cells after birth follows microbial exposure.

TCRdb re-processed the reads using CATT. The table has under 5,000 delta-chain clones, approximately 2% seen once. The CDR3 is 18 amino acids. Germline V gene lookup returns CDR1 TSWWSYY and CDR2 QGS. The J segment lost 2 bases and the V segment lost 5 bases, leaving 4 bases of the junction unmatched. This clone has more than one count but fewer than ten. The mismatch at residue 5 between this DNA's translation and the TCRdb protein of a much larger clone likely reflects a read error; the protein shown is translated from the DNA. The chain couples TRDV1 to TRDJ3, with 12 bases identical to TRDD3. The receptor was derived from a child who was a newborn, infant or young child, either healthy, febrile or measles-vaccinated (not recorded which). Input material: blood. Written as DNA, the CDR3 is TGTGCTCTTGGGAAGTACTGGGGGATACCCTGGGACACCCGACAGATGTTTTTC. Protein product: CALGKYWGIPWDTRQMFF.